These 17 T cell receptor beta chains were sequenced from one sample in a study of blood T cells in healthy people across ages. Using a J-beta primer mix together with a sample-barcoded 5' primer, a second PCR was run for about 6 to 12 cycles. TCRdb passed the 5' RACE reads through MiXCR, listing each CDR3 protein once. The repertoire consists of approximately 690,000 distinct CDR3 sequences, with roughly 43% occurring once and the leading ten covering about 32%. Sequencing was done on a sample of blood. The receptors were gathered from a man aged 80 or over in good health.

The chain combines TRBV28 with TRBJ1-2; TRBD1 matches at 8 bases. CDR3 length: 16 amino acids. CDR1 is MDHEN and CDR2 is SYDVKM in the germline V gene. V lost 4 bases, J lost 2 bases, and 9 bases stayed unmatched. The CDR3 bases are TGTGCCAGCAGTTCCCCCCGGACAGGGTTAAACTATGGCTACACCTTC. Protein sequence: CASSSPRTGLNYGYTF.

This clonotype turned up a few times. The chain has TRBV12-3 or TRBV12-4 and TRBJ2-7; no clear D gene. The CDR3 consists of 16 residues. V shed 2 bases and J shed 2 bases, with 16 bases lying between them. For the CDR3, the DNA is TGTGCCAGCAGTTTAAACGCGGCAGCAGGAGCCTACGAGCAGTACTTC. It codes for CASSLNAAAGAYEQYF.

With regard to this clonotype: This may arise from a read error, as a much more abundant clone is one base away. In DNA, the CDR3 is TGCGCCAGCGGCCAAGATGGGGGGCTGCCCACCGGGGAGCTGTTTTTT. This translates into CASGQDGGLPTGELFF. The rearrangement links TRBV4-3 to TRBJ2-2; either TRBD1 or TRBD2 may fit D (6 bases each). There are 16 residues in the CDR3. Germline lookup yields CDR1 LGHNA and CDR2 YSLEER.

CDR3: CASSAAWPETQYF. The CDR3 DNA sequence: TGTGCCAGTAGTGCAGCATGGCCAGAGACCCAGTACTTC. This sequence joins TRBV19 and TRBJ2-5; no clear D gene. CDR1 and CDR2 from the germline V gene are LNHDA and SQIVND (reference sequence). Trimming pared 5 bases from V and 4 bases from J, leaving 11 bases between. The CDR3 totals 13 residues.

The chain is built from TRBV7-2 and TRBJ1-1; TRBD1 agrees at 7 bases. V lost 4 bases to trimming and J lost 1 base; unmatched junction nucleotides: 6. This CDR3 is built from 15 residues. CDR1 is SGHTA, CDR2 FQGNSA, per germline. The CDR3 reads CASSSGTEPNTEAFF. Written as DNA, the CDR3 is TGTGCCAGCAGCTCCGGGACAGAACCGAACACTGAAGCTTTCTTT.

This clonotype was detected only once. J is TRBJ1-5 and V is TRBV19; 8 nucleotides match TRBD1. This CDR3 comprises 16 residues. Looked up from germline, CDR1 is LNHDA and CDR2 is SQIVND (reference sequence). After removal of 4 bases from V and 3 bases from J, the junction contained 8 bases not matched to a gene. CDR3 in amino acids: CASSKHDRGSNQPQHF. CDR3 sequence (DNA): TGTGCCAGTAGTAAACACGACAGGGGCTCCAATCAGCCCCAGCATTTT.

V usage is TRBV5-5 and J usage is TRBJ2-7, with a possible D match to TRBD1 (5 bases). The CDR3 loop spans 15 amino acids. Trimming took 3 bases from V and 3 from J, leaving 16 bases between them. CDR1 and CDR2 from the germline V gene are SGHKS and YYEKEE (reference sequence). The CDR3 protein is CASSSAGSPLYEQYF. The CDR3 DNA sequence: TGTGCCAGCAGCTCGGCAGGGTCTCCTCTCTACGAGCAGTACTTC.

This clonotype was counted only a few times. The chain combines TRBV25-1 with TRBJ2-6, with 11 bases matching TRBD1. This CDR3 has 18 amino acids. Germline assignment: CDR1 MGHDK and CDR2 SYGVNS. After removal of 5 bases from V and 4 bases from J, the junction contained 10 bases not matched to a gene. Written as DNA, the CDR3 is TGTGCCAGCAGTACACGGACAGGGGGCTTGCGGGGGGCCAACGTCCTGACTTTC. It encodes CASSTRTGGLRGANVLTF.

This chain joins TRBV6-1 and TRBJ2-5; TRBD1 is a possible D gene (6 bases). Trimming cost V 2 bases and J 6 bases, with 13 bases left between them. Germline V gene lookup returns CDR1 MNHNS and CDR2 SASEGT. The CDR3 spans 14 residues. CDR3 DNA sequence: TGTGCCAGCAGTGAAAGTACAGGGTTACAGACCCAGTACTTC. Amino acids: CASSESTGLQTQYF.

The rearrangement uses TRBV24-1 and TRBJ1-5; 8 bases align to TRBD1. This CDR3 region has 12 residues. V shed 9 bases, J shed 5 bases, and the junction held 2 bases outside the gene matches. Germline values: CDR1 KGHDR, CDR2 SFDVKD. The CDR3 DNA sequence: TGTGCCACCCAGACAGGGGATCAGCCCCAGCATTTT. Translated, it gives CATQTGDQPQHF.

CDR3 DNA sequence: TGTGCCAGCAGCCTGGACAGGGGATTCCATGAGCAGTACTTC. Translated: CASSLDRGFHEQYF. This chain joins TRBV6-1 and TRBJ2-5; 9 bases map to TRBD1. CDR1 and CDR2 from the germline V gene are MNHNS and SASEGT. This CDR3 contains 14 residues. The V and J ends lost 6 bases and 11 bases, in that order; junction bases with no gene match: 13.

The chain combines TRBV13 with TRBJ1-2; tentative D call: TRBD1 (5 bases). Germline-derived CDR1 and CDR2 are PRHDT and FYEKMQ (reference sequence). Trimming removed 5 bases at V and 6 bases at J, with 16 bases between. This CDR3 has 14 residues. The CDR3 bases are TGTGCCAGCAGCCTGCAGGGTGGCCCTCATGGCTACACCTTC. As protein: CASSLQGGPHGYTF.

The chain is built from TRBV4-1 and TRBJ2-2; 7 bases map to TRBD1. J gave up 6 bases and V 6 bases, and 10 bases lay outside the gene matches. The CDR3 is 15 residues long. Germline CDR1 reads MGHRA; CDR2 reads YSYEKL. CDR3 sequence reads: CASRVGTVYPGELFF. The CDR3 DNA follows: TGCGCCAGCAGGGTTGGGACAGTTTACCCCGGGGAGCTGTTTTTT.

The chain uses TRBV14 and TRBJ2-2; 8 nucleotides line up with TRBD1. CDR3 size: 16 residues. Trimming at V came to 4 bases and at J to 5 bases, leaving 9 bases not matched to a gene. CDR1 is SGHDN and CDR2 is FVKESK in the germline V gene. The CDR3 nucleotides are TGTGCCAGCAGCCGCCAAAGGACAGGGAGAACCGGGGAGCTGTTTTTT. This gives the protein CASSRQRTGRTGELFF.

V usage is TRBV7-2 and J usage is TRBJ2-1; D may be TRBD1 (6 bases). This CDR3 has 14 amino acids. CDR1 is SGHTA, CDR2 FQGNSA, per germline. Trimming shortened V by 11 bases and J by 5 bases, and 19 bases separated the two germline ends. CDR3 loop: CAESRGTLDNEQFF. The CDR3 DNA follows: TGTGCCGAGAGTCGTGGGACACTCGACAATGAGCAGTTCTTC.

CDR3 in amino acids: CASSQGPAGATIGDTQYF. In nucleotides, the CDR3 is TGCGCCAGCAGCCAAGGCCCAGCGGGGGCCACTATCGGGGATACGCAGTATTTT. The chain recombines TRBV4-1 with TRBJ2-3, with 8 bases identical to TRBD2. From germline, CDR1 is MGHRA and CDR2 YSYEKL. V gave up 1 base and J gave up 6 bases; unmatched junction bases: 15. The CDR3 runs 18 residues.

In its sample, this clonotype was seen a few times. The J gene is TRBJ2-5, the V gene TRBV24-1, with D tentatively TRBD2 (5 bases). Trimming took off 3 bases at V and 11 bases at J, with 12 bases between the two ends. The germline V gene encodes CDR1 KGHDR and CDR2 SFDVKD. There are 12 residues in the CDR3. The CDR3 DNA is TGTGCCACCAGTGATCTGGGGAGAGAGCAGTACTTC. It yields the protein CATSDLGREQYF.